These T cell receptor beta chains were read from a single sample in a study of blood T cell repertoires in COVID-19. TCRdb's table, derived via immunoSEQ multiplex PCR, lists solely in-frame clones and lacks some. The repertoire has fewer than 250,000 clones, 85% of them found once; the top ten carry about 6.3%. What was sequenced was peripheral blood. Receptors originate from a woman in her fifties or sixties with active or convalescent COVID-19. CDR3s include the opening cysteine and the closing phenylalanine or tryptophan. The order of the fields is J gene, D gene, V gene, clone size, CDR3 protein, CDR3 DNA. D genes are given only for firm matches. The size of a clone is reported for some rows only, either as once, few or many, or as a class for expanded clones.

J gene: TRBJ2-2
D gene: TRBD2
V gene: TRBV7-8
clone size: few
CDR3 protein: CASSSQPGGNTGELFF
CDR3 DNA: TGTGCCAGCAGCTCCCAGCCGGGGGGGAACACCGGGGAGCTGTTTTTT

J gene: TRBJ1-2
D gene: -
V gene: TRBV7-9
clone size: -
CDR3 protein: CASSPQANYGYTF
CDR3 DNA: TGTGCCAGCAGCCCACAGGCTAACTATGGCTACACCTTC

J gene: TRBJ1-2
D gene: TRBD1
V gene: TRBV19
clone size: -
CDR3 protein: CASSVGQGGYGYTF
CDR3 DNA: TGTGCCAGTAGTGTTGGACAGGGGGGCTATGGCTACACCTTC

J gene: TRBJ1-5
D gene: TRBD1
V gene: TRBV6-4
clone size: -
CDR3 protein: CARVLEIGGQVNQPQHF
CDR3 DNA: TGTGCCAGGGTCTTAGAAATAGGGGGACAGGTCAATCAGCCCCAGCATTTT

J gene: TRBJ2-3
D gene: TRBD2
V gene: TRBV7-8
clone size: -
CDR3 protein: CASSSLRFWELGTSIHTQYF
CDR3 DNA: TGTGCCAGCAGCTCGTTACGATTTTGGGAATTAGGGACTAGTATCCATACGCAGTATTTT

J gene: TRBJ2-3
D gene: -
V gene: TRBV6-4
clone size: -
CDR3 protein: CASSVSGETDTQYF
CDR3 DNA: TGTGCCAGCAGTGTATCGGGGGAAACAGATACGCAGTATTTT

J gene: TRBJ2-2
D gene: TRBD2
V gene: TRBV27
clone size: -
CDR3 protein: CASLKSGRVTGELFF
CDR3 DNA: TGTGCCAGCCTGAAGAGCGGGAGAGTCACCGGGGAGCTGTTTTTT

J gene: TRBJ2-2
D gene: TRBD2
V gene: TRBV2
clone size: few
CDR3 protein: CAARGPSGNTGELFF
CDR3 DNA: TGTGCCGCCCGGGGTCCTAGCGGGAACACCGGGGAGCTGTTTTTT

J gene: TRBJ1-6
D gene: -
V gene: TRBV6-4
clone size: -
CDR3 protein: CASSESGGGSPLHF
CDR3 DNA: TGTGCCAGCAGTGAATCAGGCGGGGGTTCACCCCTCCACTTT

J gene: TRBJ2-5
D gene: -
V gene: TRBV5-1
clone size: -
CDR3 protein: CASSLEGTRLETQYF
CDR3 DNA: TGCGCCAGCAGCTTGGAGGGGACAAGGCTAGAGACCCAGTACTTC

J gene: TRBJ1-1
D gene: -
V gene: TRBV18
clone size: -
CDR3 protein: CASSPLQGGWEAEAFF
CDR3 DNA: TGTGCCAGCTCACCACTTCAGGGAGGGTGGGAGGCTGAAGCTTTCTTT

J gene: TRBJ2-5
D gene: -
V gene: TRBV7-3
clone size: -
CDR3 protein: CASSLYPQETQYF
CDR3 DNA: TGTGCCAGCAGCTTATATCCCCAAGAGACCCAGTACTTC

J gene: TRBJ2-1
D gene: TRBD1
V gene: TRBV28
clone size: -
CDR3 protein: CASIAFTGGSEQFF
CDR3 DNA: TGTGCCAGCATCGCCTTTACAGGGGGCAGTGAGCAGTTCTTC

J gene: TRBJ1-5
D gene: -
V gene: TRBV2
clone size: once
CDR3 protein: CASSEAAHSNQPQHF
CDR3 DNA: TGTGCCAGCAGTGAAGCGGCCCATAGCAATCAGCCCCAGCATTTT

J gene: TRBJ2-1
D gene: TRBD2
V gene: TRBV30
clone size: -
CDR3 protein: CAWRDPRLAGGPYNEQFF
CDR3 DNA: TGTGCCTGGAGGGATCCACGACTAGCGGGAGGCCCCTACAATGAGCAGTTCTTC

J gene: TRBJ1-2
D gene: -
V gene: TRBV29-1
clone size: -
CDR3 protein: CSAAVGGPSGGYTF
CDR3 DNA: TGCAGCGCCGCGGTCGGCGGGCCCTCGGGTGGCTACACCTTC

J gene: TRBJ2-2
D gene: -
V gene: TRBV5-1
clone size: -
CDR3 protein: CASSLRGANTGELFF
CDR3 DNA: TGCGCCAGCAGCTTGCGGGGAGCGAACACCGGGGAGCTGTTTTTT

J gene: TRBJ2-3
D gene: TRBD1
V gene: TRBV29-1
clone size: few
CDR3 protein: CSAAPWTGDSDTQYF
CDR3 DNA: TGCAGCGCCGCGCCGTGGACAGGGGATTCAGATACGCAGTATTTT

J gene: TRBJ2-1
D gene: -
V gene: TRBV12-5
clone size: -
CDR3 protein: CASGSGGRQGNSNEQFF
CDR3 DNA: TGTGCTAGTGGATCCGGGGGCCGACAGGGAAACAGCAATGAGCAGTTCTTC